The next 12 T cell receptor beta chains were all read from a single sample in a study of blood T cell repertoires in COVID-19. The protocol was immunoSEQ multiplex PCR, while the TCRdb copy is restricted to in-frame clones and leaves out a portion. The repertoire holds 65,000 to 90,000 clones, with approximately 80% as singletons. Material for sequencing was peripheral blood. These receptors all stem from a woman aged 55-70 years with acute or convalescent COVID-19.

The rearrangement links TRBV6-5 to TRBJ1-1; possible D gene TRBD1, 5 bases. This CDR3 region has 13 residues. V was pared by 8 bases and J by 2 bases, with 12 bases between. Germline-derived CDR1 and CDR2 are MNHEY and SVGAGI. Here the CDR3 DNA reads TGTGCCAGCTTAACCAGGGATAACACTGAAGCTTTCTTT. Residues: CASLTRDNTEAFF.

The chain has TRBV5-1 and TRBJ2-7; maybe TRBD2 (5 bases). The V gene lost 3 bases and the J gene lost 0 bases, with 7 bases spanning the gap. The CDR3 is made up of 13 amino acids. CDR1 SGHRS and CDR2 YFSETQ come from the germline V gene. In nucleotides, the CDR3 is TGCGCCAGCAGCTCCGGGATCTCCTACGAGCAGTACTTC. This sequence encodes CASSSGISYEQYF.

The CDR3 loop is CASSVGGPYNEQFF. The DNA for the CDR3 is TGTGCCAGCAGTGTGGGGGGACCCTACAATGAGCAGTTCTTC. The chain carries TRBV2 and TRBJ2-1, with a tentative D call TRBD2 (6 bases). Trimming cost V 4 bases and J 2 bases, with 9 bases left between them. Germline loops: CDR1 SNHLY, CDR2 FYNNEI. The CDR3 is 14 amino acids.

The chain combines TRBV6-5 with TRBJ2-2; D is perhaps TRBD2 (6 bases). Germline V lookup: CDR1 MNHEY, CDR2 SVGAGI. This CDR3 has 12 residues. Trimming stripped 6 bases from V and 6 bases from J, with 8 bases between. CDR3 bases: TGTGCCAGCAGGCGGGGACCCGGGGAGCTGTTTTTT. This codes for CASRRGPGELFF.

In DNA form, the CDR3 reads TGTGCCAGTAGTATAGAGGCGGATAATCAGCCCCAGCATTTT. As protein: CASSIEADNQPQHF. The chain employs TRBV19 and TRBJ1-5, with D hard to call. This CDR3 has 14 amino acids. CDR1 and CDR2 (germline): LNHDA, SQIVND (reference sequence). Deletions cut 0 bases from V and 4 bases from J, with 7 bases between.

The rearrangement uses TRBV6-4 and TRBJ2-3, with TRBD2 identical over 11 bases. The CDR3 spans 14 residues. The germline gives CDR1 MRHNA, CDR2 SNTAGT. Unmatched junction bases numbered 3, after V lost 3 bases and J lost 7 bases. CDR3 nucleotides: TGTGCCAGCAGTGATAGCGGGGGGGCCAATACGCAGTATTTT. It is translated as CASSDSGGANTQYF.

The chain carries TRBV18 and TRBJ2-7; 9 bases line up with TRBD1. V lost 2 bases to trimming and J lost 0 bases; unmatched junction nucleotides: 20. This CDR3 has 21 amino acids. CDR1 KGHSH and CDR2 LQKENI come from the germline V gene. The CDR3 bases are TGTGCCAGCTCACCAAGCCCCCAGGGGACAGGGAGTTTGAGTCACTCCTACGAGCAGTACTTC. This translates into CASSPSPQGTGSLSHSYEQYF.

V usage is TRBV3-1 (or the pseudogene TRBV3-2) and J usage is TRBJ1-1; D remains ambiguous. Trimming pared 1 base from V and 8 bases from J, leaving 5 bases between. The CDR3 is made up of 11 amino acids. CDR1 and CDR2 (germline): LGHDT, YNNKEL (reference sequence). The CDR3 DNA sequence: TGTGCCAGCAGCCAAGGCGGAGAAGCTTTCTTT. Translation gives CASSQGGEAFF.

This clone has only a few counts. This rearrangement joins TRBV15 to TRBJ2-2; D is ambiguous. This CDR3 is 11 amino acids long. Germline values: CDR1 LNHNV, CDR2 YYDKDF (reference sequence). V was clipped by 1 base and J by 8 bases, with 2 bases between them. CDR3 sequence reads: CATSRVGELFF. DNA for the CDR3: TGTGCCACCAGCAGAGTAGGGGAGCTGTTTTTT.

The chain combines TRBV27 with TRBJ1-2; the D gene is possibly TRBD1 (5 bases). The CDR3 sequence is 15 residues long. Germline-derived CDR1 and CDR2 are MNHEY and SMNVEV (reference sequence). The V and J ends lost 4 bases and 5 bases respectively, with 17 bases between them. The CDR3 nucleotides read TGTGCCAGCAGTTGGTCGTTAGGGGTGGATTATGGCTACACCTTC. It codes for CASSWSLGVDYGYTF.

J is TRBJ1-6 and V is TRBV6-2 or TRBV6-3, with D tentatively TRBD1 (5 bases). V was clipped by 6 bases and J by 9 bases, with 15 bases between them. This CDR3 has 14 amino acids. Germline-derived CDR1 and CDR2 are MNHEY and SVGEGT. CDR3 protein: CASSPAGGISPLHF. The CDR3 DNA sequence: TGTGCCAGCAGCCCGGCCGGGGGGATTTCACCCCTCCACTTT.

The CDR3 is CASSSGQSQHF. The CDR3 DNA reads TGTGCCAGCAGTTCTGGACAGTCCCAGCATTTT. V usage is TRBV2 and J usage is TRBJ1-5, with D perhaps matching TRBD1 (6 bases). With 5 bases removed from V and 11 bases from J, the gap between germline ends came to 10 bases. Germline V lookup: CDR1 SNHLY, CDR2 FYNNEI. This CDR3 has 11 amino acids.